The 10 T cell receptor beta chains given below trace back to one sample, sequenced in a study of OX40 agonist ivuxolimab in advanced cancers. Sequenced by immunoSEQ multiplex PCR; TCRdb stores in-frame clones only, minus some. The sample has over 65,000 clones, approximately 83% seen once. Sample: CD4+ or CD8+ T cells sorted from blood, taken in a trial of the OX40 agonist ivuxolimab. The source is an adult with an advanced solid tumor such as melanoma, head and neck, liver or kidney cancer.

The chain recombines TRBV28 with TRBJ2-7; no clear D gene. The CDR3 covers 14 residues. Between the trimmed V and J ends, which lost 2 bases and 3 bases, there was a span of 11 bases. CDR1 MDHEN and CDR2 SYDVKM come from the germline V gene. The CDR3 nucleotides are TGTGCCAGCAGTTTAAGGATGGGGTACTACGAGCAGTACTTC. Protein: CASSLRMGYYEQYF.

The chain couples TRBV29-1 to TRBJ2-3; TRBD2 aligns across 11 bases. The CDR3 loop spans 17 amino acids. V lost 0 bases to trimming and J lost 1 base; unmatched junction nucleotides: 6. Germline V lookup: CDR1 SQVTM, CDR2 ANQGSEA. In nucleotides, the CDR3 is TGCAGCGTTGAAGATCCGACTAGCGGGGCCGGCACAGATACGCAGTATTTT. Its protein is CSVEDPTSGAGTDTQYF.

V gene TRBV27 combines with J gene TRBJ2-3; the D gene is possibly TRBD2 (6 bases). Looked up from germline, CDR1 is MNHEY and CDR2 is SMNVEV (reference sequence). This CDR3 region has 17 residues. V was shortened by 3 bases and J by 4 bases, with 20 bases between the two germline ends. The CDR3 region has the DNA TGTGCCAGCAGTTTGGGGAGGCCGGGTAGAGGTTCAGATACGCAGTATTTT. It is translated as CASSLGRPGRGSDTQYF.

The chain has TRBV28 and TRBJ1-5; the D gene is possibly TRBD1 (6 bases). Trimming stripped 5 bases from V and 1 base from J, with 21 bases between. This CDR3 is 18 amino acids long. Germline CDR1 is MDHEN and CDR2 is SYDVKM. The CDR3 loop is CASSPLGHPSRSNQPQHF. The CDR3 DNA is TGTGCCAGCAGTCCTTTGGGACATCCCAGCAGGAGCAATCAGCCCCAGCATTTT.

The chain is built from TRBV4-2 and TRBJ2-3; possibly TRBD2 for D (6 bases). Germline assignment: CDR1 LGHNA and CDR2 YNFKEQ. Trimming stripped 2 bases from V and 4 bases from J, with 13 bases between. The CDR3 runs to 15 residues. Here the CDR3 reads CASSQRGGGADTQYF. DNA of the CDR3: TGTGCCAGCAGCCAACGGGGAGGTGGGGCAGATACGCAGTATTTT.

The rearrangement uses TRBV30 and TRBJ2-5; D is ambiguous. With 2 bases removed from V and 7 bases from J, the gap between germline ends came to 17 bases. There are 14 residues in the CDR3. Germline V CDR1 and CDR2: GTSNPN, SVGIG (reference sequence). The CDR3 protein is CAWSPRSALATQYF. DNA for the CDR3: TGTGCCTGGAGTCCCCGTTCAGCGTTGGCGACCCAGTACTTC.

J is TRBJ1-2 and V is TRBV12-2. TRBV12-2 has pseudogene status. CDR3 length equals 19 residues. The CDR3 DNA reads as TGTGCAAGTCGCTTAGGGACCCCAGCGGGGGGTAATAGGTGGGATGGCTACACCTTC. Translated, it gives CASRLGTPAGGNRWDGYTF.

The V and J genes are TRBV9 and TRBJ1-1; a weak D match, TRBD1 (6 bases). V shed 1 base and J shed 0 bases, with 10 bases lying between them. Germline V gene sequence: CDR1 SGDLS, CDR2 YYNGEE. The CDR3 has 15 amino acids. In nucleotides, the CDR3 is TGTGCCAGCAGCGTAATAGGACAGATGAACACTGAAGCTTTCTTT. This translates into CASSVIGQMNTEAFF.

The chain uses TRBV19 and TRBJ1-1, with TRBD1 identical over 8 bases. The J segment lost 2 bases and the V segment lost 3 bases, leaving 2 bases of the junction unmatched. This CDR3 comprises 14 residues. From germline, CDR1 is LNHDA and CDR2 SQIVND (reference sequence). CDR3 bases: TGTGCCAGTAGTATCGACAGGGGAAACACTGAAGCTTTCTTT. It is translated as CASSIDRGNTEAFF.

The genes are TRBV5-1 and TRBJ2-5, with D possibly called TRBD1 or TRBD2 (5 bases each). Looked up from germline, CDR1 is SGHRS and CDR2 is YFSETQ. V was shortened by 3 bases and J by 0 bases, with 15 bases between the two germline ends. CDR3 size: 16 residues. For the CDR3, the DNA is TGCGCCAGCAGCTCTCGGGGCTCGGTTTACCAAGAGACCCAGTACTTC. This encodes CASSSRGSVYQETQYF. Full variable domain (rest looked up from reference TRBV5-1 and TRBJ2-5): KAGVTQTPRYLIKTRGQQVTLSCSPISGHRSVSWYQQTPGQGLQFLFEYFSETQRNKGNFPGRFSGRQFSNSRSEMNVSTLELGDSALYLCASSSRGSVYQETQYFGPGTRLLVL.